The 30 T cell receptor beta chains presented below share a single source sample, sequenced in a study of technical replicates of blood from several donors. Method: immunoSEQ multiplex PCR; TCRdb's copy keeps in-frame clones and lacks some. The table lists some 47,000 clones, about 90% of them singletons, with 3% to 5% in the top ten. The source material was PBMCs. These receptors were taken from a human donor in good health. Some clones in this sample may be carry-over from other donors' samples.

The V call is TRBV5-4, the J call TRBJ2-2; D unresolved. Per germline, CDR1 SGHNT and CDR2 YYREEE (reference sequence). Deletions cut 0 bases from V and 1 base from J, with 7 bases between. The CDR3 contains 15 residues. This CDR3 is CASSLGQKNTGELFF. In DNA form, the CDR3 reads TGTGCCAGCAGCTTGGGGCAGAAGAACACCGGGGAGCTGTTTTTT.

The chain joins TRBV4-2 to TRBJ1-2, with 7 bases fitting TRBD1. Germline CDR1 and CDR2: LGHNA and YNFKEQ. After removal of 4 bases from V and 3 bases from J, the junction contained 8 bases not matched to a gene. This CDR3 has 15 residues. Here the CDR3 reads CASSRVAGGDYGYTF. CDR3 nucleotides: TGTGCCAGCAGCCGGGTGGCAGGGGGAGACTATGGCTACACCTTC.

The rearrangement links TRBV28 to TRBJ1-6, with D tentatively TRBD1 (5 bases). V lost 3 bases and J lost 10, with 19 bases in between. The CDR3 is 16 residues long. Germline V CDR1 and CDR2: MDHEN, SYDVKM. In DNA form, the CDR3 reads TGTGCCAGCAGTTTGCGCGCCCCGGCAGGGTCCTCACCCCTCCACTTT. Translating it yields CASSLRAPAGSSPLHF.

The V gene is TRBV30, the J gene TRBJ1-5; tentatively, D is TRBD1 (5 bases). The V gene lost 2 bases and the J gene lost 5 bases, with 7 bases spanning the gap. There are 12 residues in the CDR3. Looked up from germline, CDR1 is GTSNPN and CDR2 is SVGIG (reference sequence). The DNA for the CDR3 is TGTGCCTGGAGTAACAGGTATCAGCCCCAGCATTTT. The encoded protein is CAWSNRYQPQHF.

The chain joins TRBV11-2 to TRBJ1-1; perhaps TRBD1 as D (6 bases). Germline CDR1 reads SGHAT; CDR2 reads FQNNGV. The germline V and J ends were trimmed by 4 bases and 1 base, with 16 bases remaining between them. The CDR3 has 16 amino acids. The DNA for the CDR3 is TGTGCCAGCAGCTCAATAATACAGGGATGGAACACTGAAGCTTTCTTT. It is translated as CASSSIIQGWNTEAFF.

This chain uses TRBV4-2 with TRBJ2-5; possible D gene TRBD2, 5 bases. This CDR3 is built from 15 residues. CDR1 is LGHNA and CDR2 is YNFKEQ in the germline V gene. Trimming took 0 bases from V and 4 from J, leaving 12 bases between them. In DNA, the CDR3 is TGTGCCAGCAGCCAAGACCGTCGGGGAGCAGAGACCCAGTACTTC. Translation gives CASSQDRRGAETQYF.

This clone was detected once. The CDR3 sequence is CASSSNTGAKNIQYF. In DNA form, the CDR3 reads TGCGCCAGCAGCTCTAATACAGGGGCCAAAAACATTCAGTACTTC. V is TRBV5-1 and J is TRBJ2-4; perhaps TRBD1 as D (6 bases). This CDR3 has 15 amino acids. Germline V lookup: CDR1 SGHRS, CDR2 YFSETQ. V was trimmed by 3 bases and J by 1 base, leaving 11 bases between them.

This chain joins TRBV9 and TRBJ1-4; D perhaps matches TRBD1 (6 bases). Germline lookup yields CDR1 SGDLS and CDR2 YYNGEE. The CDR3 runs 15 residues. V was shortened by 0 bases and J by 12 bases, with 18 bases between the two germline ends. In DNA form, the CDR3 reads TGTGCCAGCAGCGTAGCCTCGGGACAAGGCAAGGAACTGTTTTTT. Translating gives CASSVASGQGKELFF.

V usage is TRBV4-3 and J usage is TRBJ1-2, with 8 bases lining up with TRBD1. The CDR3 is 15 residues long. The junction had 7 bases not matched to a gene; V was cut back by 4 bases and J by 3 bases. Germline assignment: CDR1 LGHNA and CDR2 YSLEER. In DNA form, the CDR3 reads TGCGCCAGCAGCCTAGGACAGGGACTTGACTATGGCTACACCTTC. Amino acids: CASSLGQGLDYGYTF.

The V gene is TRBV30, the J gene TRBJ2-2; tentative D call: TRBD2 (6 bases). The V and J ends lost 0 bases and 3 bases respectively, with 11 bases between them. This CDR3 contains 15 residues. CDR1 is GTSNPN and CDR2 is SVGIG in the germline V gene (reference sequence). The CDR3 loop is CAWSVVGTDTGELFF. In DNA, the CDR3 is TGTGCCTGGAGTGTAGTGGGGACTGACACCGGGGAGCTGTTTTTT.

The chain couples TRBV27 to TRBJ2-7, with TRBD1 as a possible D gene (6 bases). This CDR3 region has 15 residues. CDR1 and CDR2 from the germline V gene are MNHEY and SMNVEV (reference sequence). Trimming left V 7 bases short and J 3 bases short, with 19 bases between. The CDR3 sequence is CASKKQGVLNYEQYF. The CDR3 DNA follows: TGTGCCAGCAAGAAACAGGGAGTTCTAAACTACGAGCAGTACTTC.

The chain employs TRBV2 and TRBJ1-1; D might be TRBD1 (6 bases). Trimming left V 10 bases short and J 2 bases short, with 17 bases between. The CDR3 contains 14 residues. Germline lookup yields CDR1 SNHLY and CDR2 FYNNEI. CDR3 in DNA: TGTGCCATCCAAGGGTGGGGGCCAAACACTGAAGCTTTCTTT. Encoded protein: CAIQGWGPNTEAFF.

V usage is TRBV5-1 and J usage is TRBJ2-3; possibly TRBD2 for D (6 bases). The CDR3 runs 13 residues. Trimming pared 5 bases from V and 6 bases from J, leaving 13 bases between. CDR1 and CDR2 (germline): SGHRS, YFSETQ. This chain's CDR3 is CASRTGGEDTQYF. Here the CDR3 DNA reads TGCGCCAGCAGGACCGGGGGTGAGGATACGCAGTATTTT.

This rearrangement joins TRBV4-1 to TRBJ1-1; D gene unclear. This CDR3 is 14 amino acids long. Germline CDR1 reads MGHRA; CDR2 reads YSYEKL. The germline V and J ends were trimmed by 4 bases and 4 bases, with 13 bases remaining between them. CDR3 sequence (DNA): TGCGCCAGCAGCCCCCCCCTCACTGGCACTGAAGCTTTCTTT. Translated: CASSPPLTGTEAFF.

V is TRBV4-3 and J is TRBJ1-5; 10 nucleotides agree with TRBD1. With 3 bases clipped from V and 6 bases from J, the junction kept 5 bases outside the gene matches. This CDR3 has 15 residues. CDR1 and CDR2 (germline): LGHNA, YSLEER. The CDR3 sequence: CASSHGTGAGQPQHF. CDR3 sequence (DNA): TGCGCCAGCAGCCATGGGACAGGGGCGGGTCAGCCCCAGCATTTT.

The chain recombines TRBV7-6 with TRBJ2-1; 10 bases match TRBD1. This CDR3 comprises 13 residues. Germline V CDR1 and CDR2: SGHVS, FNYEAQ. V dropped 4 bases and J dropped 10; count of bases not matched to a gene: 4. Written as DNA, the CDR3 is TGTGCCAGCAGCTGGGACAGGGGAGGGGAGCAGTTCTTC. As protein: CASSWDRGGEQFF.

The count of this clone is one. The chain links TRBV30 to TRBJ2-3; a possible D gene is TRBD2 (5 bases). Germline assignment: CDR1 GTSNPN and CDR2 SVGIG (reference sequence). Between the trimmed V and J ends, which lost 1 base and 2 bases, there was a span of 13 bases. The CDR3 is 15 residues long. CDR3 DNA sequence: TGTGCCTGGAGTGACCTAGCCCTGTCCACAGATACGCAGTATTTT. It specifies CAWSDLALSTDTQYF. The full variable domain, rest sourced from reference TRBV30 and TRBJ2-3, is SQTIHQWPATLVQPVGSPLSLECTVEGTSNPNLYWYRQAAGRGLQLLFYSVGIGQISSEVPQNLSASRPQDRQFILSSKKLLLSDSGFYLCAWSDLALSTDTQYFGPGTRLTVL.

The chain carries TRBV4-2 and TRBJ2-2; 13 nucleotides match TRBD2. The CDR3 is 18 residues long. V was pared by 3 bases and J by 3 bases, with 7 bases of the junction left unmatched. Germline V CDR1 and CDR2: LGHNA, YNFKEQ. Written as DNA, the CDR3 is TGTGCCAGCAGCCAGGGAACTAGCGGGGGGGCCGACACCGGGGAGCTGTTTTTT. Amino acids: CASSQGTSGGADTGELFF.

The chain has TRBV25-1 and TRBJ1-1; D is unresolved. The CDR3 is 13 amino acids. Per the germline V gene, CDR1 is MGHDK and CDR2 is SYGVNS. The V gene lost 5 bases and the J gene lost 7 bases, with 14 bases spanning the gap. This CDR3 is CASSLAGAGEAFF. As DNA, the CDR3 is TGTGCCAGCAGTCTGGCGGGCGCGGGTGAAGCTTTCTTT.

J is TRBJ1-1 and V is TRBV6-5, with a weak D call TRBD1 (6 bases). Trimming cost V 7 bases and J 5 bases, with 17 bases left between them. The CDR3 is 14 amino acids. Germline CDR1 MNHEY, CDR2 SVGAGI. This CDR3 is CASIQQGSRTEAFF. As DNA, the CDR3 is TGTGCCAGCATCCAACAGGGTTCCCGGACTGAAGCTTTCTTT.

This chain joins TRBV15 and TRBJ2-3; TRBD2 is a possible D gene (5 bases). Germline V gene data show CDR1 as LNHNV and CDR2 as YYDKDF (reference sequence). The CDR3 has 14 residues. Trimming cost V 5 bases and J 10 bases, with 19 bases left between them. CDR3 amino acids: CATSWTGRGDAQYF. The CDR3 DNA sequence: TGTGCCACCAGCTGGACGGGTCGGGGAGACGCGCAGTATTTT.

The chain recombines TRBV7-2 with TRBJ2-1, with 8 bases that match TRBD1. V lost 5 bases, J lost 5 bases, and 8 bases stayed unmatched. The CDR3 has 15 amino acids. Germline V gives CDR1 SGHTA, CDR2 FQGNSA. Written as DNA, the CDR3 is TGTGCCAGCAGCCCGGGGACAGGTCCCCACAATGAGCAGTTCTTC. Protein sequence: CASSPGTGPHNEQFF.

The CDR3 nucleotides read TGTGCCAGCAGTTACGGACAGGGGTCCTCACCCCTCCACTTT. It codes for CASSYGQGSSPLHF. The chain uses TRBV5-4 and TRBJ1-6; 9 nucleotides align to TRBD1. The ends lost 5 bases at V and 10 bases at J; junction bases unmatched: 7. The CDR3 is made up of 14 amino acids. Germline-derived CDR1 and CDR2 are SGHNT and YYREEE (reference sequence).

V usage is TRBV6-5 and J usage is TRBJ1-1, with D tentatively TRBD1 (5 bases). The germline V gene encodes CDR1 MNHEY and CDR2 SVGAGI. The CDR3 length is 14 residues. Trimming left V 0 bases short and J 1 base short, with 6 bases between. The CDR3 DNA reads TGTGCCAGCAGTTACTCAACAGGGAACACTGAAGCTTTCTTT. As protein: CASSYSTGNTEAFF.

This chain links TRBV19 with TRBJ1-2; possible D gene TRBD1, 5 bases. Trimming pared 2 bases from V and 4 bases from J, leaving 14 bases between. Germline V gene sequence: CDR1 LNHDA, CDR2 SQIVND (reference sequence). This CDR3 contains 15 residues. The CDR3 coding sequence is TGTGCCAGTAGTATAATTGGCAGGGTGGGCTATGGCTACACCTTC. Residues: CASSIIGRVGYGYTF.

The rearrangement joins TRBV7-9 to TRBJ1-4, with 7 bases that match TRBD1. This CDR3 comprises 14 residues. The V and J ends lost 5 bases and 6 bases, in that order; junction bases with no gene match: 6. Germline CDR1 reads SEHNR; CDR2 reads FQNEAQ (reference sequence). In DNA, the CDR3 is TGTGCCAGCAGCCGAGACAGGGCCTATGAAAAACTGTTTTTT. It codes for CASSRDRAYEKLFF. The whole variable domain, filled in from reference TRBV7-9 and TRBJ1-4, reads DTGVSQNPRHKITKRGQNVTFRCDPISEHNRLYWYRQTLGQGPEFLTYFQNEAQLEKSRLLSDRFSAERPKGSFSTLEIQRTEQGDSAMYLCASSRDRAYEKLFFGSGTQLSVL.

V is TRBV7-3 and J is TRBJ2-7; 7 bases match TRBD1. The length of the CDR3 is 15 residues. From germline, CDR1 is SGHTA and CDR2 FQGTGA. V lost 2 bases and J lost 0; bases outside the gene matches: 4. CDR3 sequence reads: CASSLQGVISYEQYF. The CDR3 nucleotides are TGTGCCAGCAGCTTACAGGGGGTGATCTCCTACGAGCAGTACTTC.

This clone rates as medium-sized. Germline is not matched at one junction end, which may reflect a read error. The chain combines TRBV6-4 with TRBJ2-1, with no clear D. Germline-derived CDR1 and CDR2 are MRHNA and SNTAGT. This CDR3 spans 14 amino acids. The CDR3 is CASSDGLSSNEQFF. The CDR3 DNA reads as TGTGCCAGCAGTGACGGGCTATCCTCCAATGAGCAGTTCTTC.

This clone appeared a single time. The chain joins TRBV2 to TRBJ2-2; D perhaps matches TRBD1 (5 bases). Germline CDR1 reads SNHLY; CDR2 reads FYNNEI. CDR3 length: 13 residues. Trimming cost V 11 bases and J 4 bases, with 14 bases left between them. CDR3 sequence reads: CAGKAGFTGELFF. The CDR3 bases are TGTGCCGGTAAAGCAGGGTTCACCGGGGAGCTGTTTTTT.

This clone was detected once. CDR3 coding DNA: TGCGCCAGCAGCGGCGGGACTAGCGGGGGTAATGAGCAGTTCTTC. Its translation: CASSGGTSGGNEQFF. The chain couples TRBV5-1 to TRBJ2-1; 14 nucleotides align to TRBD2. The CDR3 consists of 15 residues. Germline V gene sequence: CDR1 SGHRS, CDR2 YFSETQ. V gave up 4 bases and J gave up 7 bases; unmatched junction bases: 4.